Below, one TCR beta chain is given with its context. This entry comes from a study of Ad26.COV2.S vaccination and SARS-CoV-2 variants. This sample's treatment: over 15 received Ad26.COV2.S at low or high dose, single or two shots; about 5 received placebo; per-sample allocation not given. Each sample was drawn 63 days after the first injection (of vaccine or placebo). This CDR3 is built from 16 residues. CDR1 and CDR2 from the germline V gene are SGHDN and FVKESK. With V trimmed by 4 bases and J by 0 bases, 8 bases remained unmatched. Sequencing was performed with immunoSEQ multiplex PCR; in TCRdb, only in-frame clones are kept and a portion is missing. The profile shows hundreds of thousands of clones, roughly 90% of them singletons.

Sequences were derived from peripheral blood, sampled in a trial of Ad26.COV2.S vaccine versus placebo. The sequence came from a person aged 18-65 years who received the Ad26.COV2.S COVID-19 vaccine or a placebo. This rearrangement joins TRBV14 to TRBJ2-7, with 8 bases lining up with TRBD1. CDR3 in DNA: TGTGCCAGCAGCCCCTACAGGGGGTCGAGCTCCTACGAGCAGTACTTC. This translates into CASSPYRGSSSYEQYF.